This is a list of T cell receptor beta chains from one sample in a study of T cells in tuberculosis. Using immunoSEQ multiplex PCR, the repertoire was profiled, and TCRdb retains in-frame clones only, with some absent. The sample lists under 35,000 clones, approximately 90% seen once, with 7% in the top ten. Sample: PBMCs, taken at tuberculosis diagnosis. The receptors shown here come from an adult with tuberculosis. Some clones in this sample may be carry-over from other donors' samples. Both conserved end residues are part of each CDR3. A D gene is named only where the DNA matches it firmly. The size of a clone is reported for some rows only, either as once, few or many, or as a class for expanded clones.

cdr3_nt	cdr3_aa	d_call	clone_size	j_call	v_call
TGTGCCAGCAGCTTATATGCTGGAGCAAACGGCAATCAGCCCCAGCATTTT	CASSLYAGANGNQPQHF	NA	once	TRBJ1-5	TRBV7-9
TGTGCCAGCAGCGCCGCCACACCTTACACGAAAAACACTGAAGCTTTCTTT	CASSAATPYTKNTEAFF	NA	NA	TRBJ1-1	TRBV9
TGTGCCAGCAGCTTAGGCGGACAGGGCTACGAGCAGTACTTC	CASSLGGQGYEQYF	TRBD1	NA	TRBJ2-7	TRBV7-8
TGCAGCGCCCGACAGGGGGGATATGGCTACACCTTC	CSARQGGYGYTF	TRBD1	few	TRBJ1-2	TRBV29-1
TGTGCCAGCAGCATGGAGGGACAGAACTATGGCTACACCTTC	CASSMEGQNYGYTF	TRBD1	NA	TRBJ1-2	TRBV7-8
TGTGCCAGCAGCCGTCCCGGGACAGGGAACACTGAAGCTTTCTTT	CASSRPGTGNTEAFF	TRBD1	NA	TRBJ1-1	TRBV13
TGTGCCAGCAGCGGAGGGACAGGGCGGGAGACCCAGTACTTC	CASSGGTGRETQYF	TRBD1	once	TRBJ2-5	TRBV5-4
TGTGCCAGCAGCGTCGGGACAGGGGACACTGAAGCTTTCTTT	CASSVGTGDTEAFF	TRBD1	NA	TRBJ1-1	TRBV9
TGTGCCAGCAGCCGGGGAGGCGGGGAGCTGTTTTTT	CASSRGGGELFF	NA	NA	TRBJ2-2	TRBV11-2
TGTGCCAGCAGTCCGGACCCAAGGGGGACCGGGGAGCTGTTTTTT	CASSPDPRGTGELFF	NA	NA	TRBJ2-2	TRBV11-3
TGTGCCAGCAGCTTAGGGCTAGGGGGCGCAGTCAGCGAGCAGTACTTC	CASSLGLGGAVSEQYF	TRBD1	NA	TRBJ2-7	TRBV11-2
TGTGCCAGCAGCTCTAGGGAGGGGGAAAATGAGCAGTTCTTC	CASSSREGENEQFF	NA	NA	TRBJ2-1	TRBV7-2
TGCAGCGTTGGGGGGACACCGATCAACTCCTACGAGCAGTACTTC	CSVGGTPINSYEQYF	NA	once	TRBJ2-7	TRBV29-1
TGTGCCAGCAGCTTGACACTGAACACTGAAGCTTTCTTT	CASSLTLNTEAFF	NA	NA	TRBJ1-1	TRBV7-9
TGTGCCAGCAGATCGACGACTAGCGGGGGGTTGGTTACGCAGTATTTT	CASRSTTSGGLVTQYF	TRBD2	NA	TRBJ2-3	TRBV6-6
TGTGCCACCACCAAGGAAGCCTTAGGACAGACTAAAGCTTTCTTT	CATTKEALGQTKAFF	NA	NA	TRBJ1-1	TRBV15
TGTGCCAGCAGTTTCCTTATGGGGGGGGCTTATTGGACTGAAGCTTTCTTT	CASSFLMGGAYWTEAFF	NA	NA	TRBJ1-1	TRBV27
TGTGCCTGGAGTCGTCGGGGGGCAGGAGATTCACCCCTCCACTTT	CAWSRRGAGDSPLHF	NA	NA	TRBJ1-6	TRBV30
TGTGCCAGTTCGGGACAGGGGGGAAATGAAAAACTGTTTTTT	CASSGQGGNEKLFF	TRBD1	NA	TRBJ1-4	TRBV19
TGCAGCCCCGATCGGACAAAGAACACCGGGGAGCTGTTTTTT	CSPDRTKNTGELFF	NA	NA	TRBJ2-2	TRBV29-1
TGTGCCAGCAGTGAGGGTAGCGGGAGCCAACAGGGTGAGCAGTACTTC	CASSEGSGSQQGEQYF	TRBD2	NA	TRBJ2-7	TRBV2
TGTGCCAGCAGCGGCGGGACCCCGAGAGAAGTCAATGAGCAGTTCTTC	CASSGGTPREVNEQFF	NA	NA	TRBJ2-1	TRBV2
TGTGCCAGCAGCCTCCGGGATCGCTCCTACAATGAGCAGTTCTTC	CASSLRDRSYNEQFF	NA	NA	TRBJ2-1	TRBV11-2
TGTGCCAGCTCACAAAATACAGGGGAGAACACTGAAGCTTTCTTT	CASSQNTGENTEAFF	TRBD1	NA	TRBJ1-1	TRBV18
TGTGCCAGCAGCGCCATGTTCGGGAACTCCTACGAGCAGTACTTC	CASSAMFGNSYEQYF	NA	once	TRBJ2-7	TRBV5-6
TGTGCCAGCAGATCCCACAGGGGGGTCACTGAAGCTTTCTTT	CASRSHRGVTEAFF	TRBD1	NA	TRBJ1-1	TRBV6-5
TGTGCCTGGAGTCCAGACAGCTATGGCTACACCTTC	CAWSPDSYGYTF	NA	few	TRBJ1-2	TRBV30